Following are 19 T cell receptor beta chains from one sample sequenced in a study of blood T cell repertoires in COVID-19. Sequencing used immunoSEQ multiplex PCR; TCRdb keeps in-frame clones, though not all of them. This table holds approximately 60,000 clones, approximately 85% found once. The sequenced material came from peripheral blood. These receptors were obtained from a human donor in a cohort sampled during active COVID-19.

The J gene is TRBJ1-1, the V gene TRBV30; no firm D call. V dropped 1 base and J dropped 1 base, with 4 bases sitting between them. CDR1 and CDR2 (germline): GTSNPN, SVGIG (reference sequence). The CDR3 has 12 residues. The CDR3 bases are TGTGCCTGGAGTGGAGGGAACACTGAAGCTTTCTTT. Its protein product is CAWSGGNTEAFF.

V is TRBV5-1 and J is TRBJ2-2, with D possibly matching TRBD2 (6 bases). In germline, CDR1 is SGHRS, CDR2 YFSETQ. V was shortened by 6 bases and J by 0 bases, with 12 bases between the two germline ends. This CDR3 has 15 residues. As DNA, the CDR3 is TGCGCCAGCATGGGGGGTAGCGCGAACACCGGGGAGCTGTTTTTT. Encoded protein: CASMGGSANTGELFF.

J is TRBJ1-5 and V is TRBV30; 7 bases align to TRBD1. Trimming removed 5 bases from V and 3 bases from J; junction bases left unmatched: 4. The CDR3 totals 13 residues. The germline V gene has CDR1 GTSNPN and CDR2 SVGIG (reference sequence). This CDR3 reads CAWATGDNQPQHF. Written as DNA, the CDR3 is TGTGCCTGGGCTACAGGGGACAATCAGCCCCAGCATTTT.

This clone was counted only a few times. The rearrangement links TRBV6-5 to TRBJ2-2; 7 nucleotides agree with TRBD2. V gave up 0 bases and J gave up 4 bases; unmatched junction bases: 5. The germline V gene encodes CDR1 MNHEY and CDR2 SVGAGI. The CDR3 has 16 amino acids. The CDR3 DNA reads as TGTGCCAGCAGTTACTCGAGCGGGGCCGCCACCGGGGAGCTGTTTTTT. The encoded protein is CASSYSSGAATGELFF.

This chain uses TRBV11-3 with TRBJ1-1; 11 bases are a match to TRBD1. After removal of 5 bases from V and 0 bases from J, the junction contained 8 bases not matched to a gene. The CDR3 totals 17 residues. The V gene's germline CDR1 is SGHNT and CDR2 YENEEA. The CDR3 bases are TGTGCCAGCAGCCCAGGACAGGGGGCGGGAATGAACACTGAAGCTTTCTTT. Translation: CASSPGQGAGMNTEAFF.

The chain has TRBV3-1 (or the pseudogene TRBV3-2) and TRBJ1-1; the D is unclear. V was cut by 4 bases and J by 1 base, with 13 bases left in between. Germline V gene data show CDR1 as LGHDT and CDR2 as YNNKEL (reference sequence). The CDR3 is made up of 15 amino acids. CDR3 region: CASSPGVGRNTEAFF. The DNA for the CDR3 is TGTGCCAGCAGCCCTGGCGTGGGCAGGAACACTGAAGCTTTCTTT.

This sequence joins TRBV7-6 and TRBJ1-3, with 7 bases lining up with TRBD1. There are 16 residues in the CDR3. Germline V gives CDR1 SGHVS, CDR2 FNYEAQ. V lost 5 bases and J lost 4; bases outside the gene matches: 11. CDR3 in amino acids: CASSRRTGLIGNTIYF. For the CDR3, the DNA is TGTGCCAGCAGCCGACGGACAGGACTTATCGGAAACACCATATATTTT.

The chain recombines TRBV9 with TRBJ2-5; D is undetermined. The CDR3 runs to 13 residues. V lost 0 bases to trimming and J lost 5 bases, with 8 bases between them. Germline V CDR1 and CDR2: SGDLS, YYNGEE. Here the CDR3 reads CASSVELRETQYF. The CDR3, as DNA: TGTGCCAGCAGCGTAGAACTACGGGAGACCCAGTACTTC.

V gene TRBV2 combines with J gene TRBJ1-2, with a possible D match to TRBD1 (6 bases). The ends were cut back, 3 bases at V and 8 bases at J, with 13 bases in the middle. Per the germline V gene, CDR1 is SNHLY and CDR2 is FYNNEI. The CDR3 length is 13 residues. CDR3 in amino acids: CASSERGLEGYTF. The CDR3 coding sequence is TGTGCCAGCAGTGAGAGGGGGTTAGAGGGCTACACCTTC.

This chain uses TRBV18 with TRBJ2-7, with 10 bases fitting TRBD1. V was clipped by 3 bases and J by 1 base; unmatched bases: 18. CDR3 length equals 20 residues. From germline, CDR1 is KGHSH and CDR2 LQKENI. DNA for the CDR3: TGTGCCAGCTCACCTCGCGCCGGGACAGGGGTTCTCGGGGGGTCCTACGAGCAGTACTTC. This translates into CASSPRAGTGVLGGSYEQYF. Complete variable domain (other parts from reference TRBV18 and TRBJ2-7): NAGVMQNPRHLVRRRGQEARLRCSPMKGHSHVYWYRQLPEEGLKFMVYLQKENIIDESGMPKERFSAEFPKEGPSILRIQQVVRGDSAAYFCASSPRAGTGVLGGSYEQYFGPGTRLTVT.

The V and J genes are TRBV5-4 and TRBJ2-5; D might be TRBD1 (5 bases). Trimming removed 2 bases from V and 4 bases from J, with 15 bases in between. Germline loops: CDR1 SGHNT, CDR2 YYREEE (reference sequence). The CDR3 spans 15 residues. The CDR3 loop is CASSLGRAGPETQYF. CDR3 nucleotides: TGTGCCAGCAGCTTAGGTCGGGCAGGGCCAGAGACCCAGTACTTC.

The genes are TRBV7-3 and TRBJ2-3, with D hard to call. Trimming took off 1 base at V and 4 bases at J, with 9 bases between the two ends. The CDR3 covers 14 residues. Germline V gives CDR1 SGHTA, CDR2 FQGTGA. CDR3 nucleotide sequence: TGTGCCAGCAGCTTAATGGCACCCCCAGATACGCAGTATTTT. Translating gives CASSLMAPPDTQYF.

The rearrangement joins TRBV9 to TRBJ2-2, with D perhaps matching TRBD2 (6 bases). With 1 base removed from V and 0 bases from J, the gap between germline ends came to 10 bases. The CDR3 covers 16 residues. Germline V CDR1 and CDR2: SGDLS, YYNGEE. CDR3 sequence reads: CASSVRDLPNTGELFF. Written as DNA, the CDR3 is TGTGCCAGCAGCGTAAGGGACTTGCCGAACACCGGGGAGCTGTTTTTT. Full variable domain (rest looked up from reference TRBV9 and TRBJ2-2): DSGVTQTPKHLITATGQRVTLRCSPRSGDLSVYWYQQSLDQGLQFLIQYYNGEERAKGNILERFSAQQFPDLHSELNLSSLELGDSALYFCASSVRDLPNTGELFFGEGSRLTVL.

The chain has TRBV29-1 and TRBJ2-4; 8 bases fit TRBD1. The CDR3 is made up of 12 amino acids. Germline CDR1 SQVTM, CDR2 ANQGSEA. Losses at the gene ends were 4 bases for V and 7 bases for J; bases not matched to a gene: 3. The CDR3 DNA is TGCAGCGTTGGGTGGGACAGGAACATTCAGTACTTC. It yields the protein CSVGWDRNIQYF.

In this sample, this clone turned up a few times. This chain connects TRBV30 to TRBJ2-5; D gene unclear. The CDR3 consists of 11 residues. In germline, CDR1 is GTSNPN, CDR2 SVGIG (reference sequence). Trimming pared 2 bases from V and 2 bases from J, leaving 3 bases between. CDR3 region: CAWSPQETQYF. Written as DNA, the CDR3 is TGTGCCTGGAGTCCGCAAGAGACCCAGTACTTC. Variable domain in full (rest from reference TRBV30 and TRBJ2-5): SQTIHQWPATLVQPVGSPLSLECTVEGTSNPNLYWYRQAAGRGLQLLFYSVGIGQISSEVPQNLSASRPQDRQFILSSKKLLLSDSGFYLCAWSPQETQYFGPGTRLLVL.

This clone was recorded only once. The rearrangement links TRBV7-8 to TRBJ1-5; D call uncertain. Germline lookup yields CDR1 SGHVS and CDR2 FQNEAQ. The CDR3 totals 14 residues. Trimming shortened V by 5 bases and J by 1 base, and 9 bases separated the two germline ends. The DNA for the CDR3 is TGTGCCAGCAGCGCCGTCGGGAGCAATCAGCCCCAGCATTTT. Protein: CASSAVGSNQPQHF.

The gene calls are TRBV19 and TRBJ1-2, with TRBD1 matching 7 bases. Trimming cost V 3 bases and J 6 bases; bases outside gene matches: 10. Germline-derived CDR1 and CDR2 are LNHDA and SQIVND (reference sequence). This CDR3 is built from 15 residues. CDR3 residues: CASSIPPTGSNGYTF. The CDR3 coding sequence is TGTGCCAGTAGTATCCCCCCGACAGGGTCCAATGGCTACACCTTC.

The J gene is TRBJ2-1, the V gene TRBV6-5, with TRBD1 matching 7 bases. The V gene end was trimmed by 5 bases and the J gene end by 2 bases; junction bases not matched to a gene: 3. Germline values: CDR1 MNHEY, CDR2 SVGAGI. CDR3 length: 14 amino acids. CDR3 coding DNA: TGTGCCAGCAGTCCCGGGACAGCCTACAATGAGCAGTTCTTC. It translates to CASSPGTAYNEQFF.

The CDR3 DNA sequence: TGTGCCAGCAGACCGGGACTTTACAATGAGCAGTTCTTC. Its translation: CASRPGLYNEQFF. The chain is built from TRBV7-2 and TRBJ2-1; maybe TRBD2 (6 bases). Germline V gene sequence: CDR1 SGHTA, CDR2 FQGNSA. The CDR3 consists of 13 residues. V shed 6 bases and J shed 4 bases, with 10 bases lying between them.